This T cell receptor (beta chain) was retrieved from a study of blood T cell repertoires in COVID-19. Regarding this clone: Other DNA sequences in this specimen translate into the identical CDR3.

As originally analysed: Using reference gene primer amplification, nucleated cell counts were estimated. Generated by immunoSEQ multiplex PCR, the TCRdb table keeps only in-frame clones and is missing some. D and trimming come from the DNA, and the V and J calls and clone size come from that table. The sample lists about 80,000 clones, over 80% occurring once. V was pared by 2 bases and J by 1 base, with 12 bases of the junction left unmatched. The CDR3 loop spans 21 amino acids. Germline V lookup: CDR1 MNHEY, CDR2 SVGEGT. The TCR comes from a human donor in a cohort sampled during active COVID-19. This chain joins TRBV6-2 or TRBV6-3 and TRBJ2-2, with 14 bases that match TRBD2. The specimen sequenced was peripheral blood. CDR3 sequence (DNA): TGTGCCAGCAGTTACACACTGGGGACTAGCGGGAGCCCTTTGAACACCGGGGAGCTGTTTTTT. Its translation is CASSYTLGTSGSPLNTGELFF.